This T cell receptor (beta chain) was recorded in a study of CD8 T cells in ankylosing spondylitis. Overall study findings and caveats: CD8+ by phenotype, disease-linked clones were relatively rare in peripheral blood. Significant enrichment of disease-linked clones was reported in matched ankylosing spondylitis synovial fluid. Some motif variants had been reported before (in reactive arthritis synovial fluid and blood).

Germline CDR1 is SGHAT and CDR2 is FQNNGV. Trimming left V 4 bases short and J 8 bases short, with 14 bases between. The CDR3 runs to 13 residues. Quantitative molecular-barcoded 5'-RACE generated the TCR beta libraries. TCRdb analysed the 5' RACE reads with MiXCR anew, one entry per CDR3 protein. The top ten hold 6% to 8% of the sample, which has a few hundred thousand distinct CDR3 sequences, about 10% seen once. There are many counts of this clonotype. Its antigen is not identified. The specimen sequenced was blood, either unsorted or a sorted T cell fraction (not recorded which). The V and J genes are TRBV11-2 and TRBJ1-2; perhaps TRBD1 as D (5 bases). This sequence originates from a male donor with ankylosing spondylitis or in good health (not recorded which). The CDR3 protein is CASSSPGGAGYTF. The CDR3 DNA sequence: TGTGCCAGCAGCTCTCCGGGAGGGGCCGGCTACACCTTC.